This T cell receptor beta chain is from a study of beta chain features in type 1 diabetes. The wider study: All samples yielded 85 million to 130 million examined sorted cells.

Whole-study results and caveats: A moderate, significant TCRB CDR3 shortening appeared in type 1 diabetes across four CD4+ subsets.

The germline V gene has CDR1 MGHDK and CDR2 SYGVNS. The CDR3 is 15 residues long. The V gene end was trimmed by 4 bases and the J gene end by 6 bases; junction bases not matched to a gene: 9. The investigators reverse transcribed all of the isolated RNA, so they sequenced expressed TCRB transcripts. TCRdb keeps only in-frame clones here, not all; method: immunoSEQ multiplex PCR. The sample shows some 120,000 clones, around 16% of them seen only once. This clone was seen repeatedly, ten times or more. Its antigen is undetermined. J is TRBJ2-7 and V is TRBV25-1, with 10 bases matching TRBD1. The sequenced sample consisted of central memory CD4+ T cells from blood. This TCR was sampled from a man younger than 35 with type 1 diabetes. The CDR3 sequence: CASSGVGTGVTEQYF. The CDR3 DNA sequence: TGTGCCAGCAGTGGTGTTGGGACAGGGGTAACCGAGCAGTACTTC.